This T cell receptor (beta chain) was recorded in a study of CD8 T cells in ankylosing spondylitis. The germline V gene has CDR1 SGHAT and CDR2 FQNNGV. Unmatched junction bases numbered 4, after V lost 0 bases and J lost 2 bases. The length of the CDR3 is 18 residues. Details on this clonotype: What it binds is unknown.

In making TCR beta libraries, quantitative 5'-RACE with molecular barcodes was used. TCRdb passed the 5' RACE reads through MiXCR, listing each CDR3 protein once. The sample has hundreds of thousands of distinct CDR3 sequences; approximately 16% are singletons. Study results and limitations: A TCR beta motif of several highly homologous variants appeared characteristic of ankylosing spondylitis blood.

Sequencing used blood, either unsorted or a sorted T cell fraction (not recorded which). The sequence was obtained from a male donor with ankylosing spondylitis. The rearrangement joins TRBV11-2 to TRBJ2-1; 13 nucleotides match TRBD2. DNA for the CDR3: TGTGCCAGCAGCTTAGACCTAACTAGCGGGAGGGCCTACAATGAGCAGTTCTTC. Protein: CASSLDLTSGRAYNEQFF. Looking up the rest from reference TRBV11-2 and TRBJ2-1 gives the full variable domain: EAGVAQSPRYKIIEKRQSVAFWCNPISGHATLYWYQQILGQGPKLLIQFQNNGVVDDSQLPKDRFSAERLKGVDSTLKIQPAKLEDSAVYLCASSLDLTSGRAYNEQFFGPGTRLTVL.